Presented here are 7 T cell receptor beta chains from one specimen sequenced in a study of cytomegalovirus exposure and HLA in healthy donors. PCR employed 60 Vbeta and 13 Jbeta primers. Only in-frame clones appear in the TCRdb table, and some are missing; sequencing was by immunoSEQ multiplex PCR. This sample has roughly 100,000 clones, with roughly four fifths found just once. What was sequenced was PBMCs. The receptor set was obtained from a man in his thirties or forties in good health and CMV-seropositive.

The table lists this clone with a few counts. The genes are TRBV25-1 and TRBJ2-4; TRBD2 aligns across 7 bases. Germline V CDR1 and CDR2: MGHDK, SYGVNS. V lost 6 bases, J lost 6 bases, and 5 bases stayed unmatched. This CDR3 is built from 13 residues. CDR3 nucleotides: TGTGCCAGCAGCGAAGCGGGGATAAACATTCAGTACTTC. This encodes CASSEAGINIQYF.

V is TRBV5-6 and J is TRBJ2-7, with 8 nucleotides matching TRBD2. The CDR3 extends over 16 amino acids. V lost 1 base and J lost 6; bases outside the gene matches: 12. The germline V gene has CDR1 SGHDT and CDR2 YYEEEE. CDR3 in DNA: TGTGCCAGCAGCTTGTTGGATAGCGGGACGAAAGGCGAGCAGTACTTC. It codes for CASSLLDSGTKGEQYF.

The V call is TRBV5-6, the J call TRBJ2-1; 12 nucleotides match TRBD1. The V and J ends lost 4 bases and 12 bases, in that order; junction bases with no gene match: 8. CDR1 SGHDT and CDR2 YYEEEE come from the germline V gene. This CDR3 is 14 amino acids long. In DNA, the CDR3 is TGTGCCAGCAGCGGGGACAGGGGGCAGGGGTTGCAGTTCTTC. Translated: CASSGDRGQGLQFF.

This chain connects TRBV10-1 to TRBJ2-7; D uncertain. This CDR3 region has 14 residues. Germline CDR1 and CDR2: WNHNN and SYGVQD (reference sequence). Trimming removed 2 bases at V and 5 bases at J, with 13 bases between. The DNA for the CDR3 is TGCGCCAGCAGTGAGCAACCACAGTCGAACGAGCAGTACTTC. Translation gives CASSEQPQSNEQYF.

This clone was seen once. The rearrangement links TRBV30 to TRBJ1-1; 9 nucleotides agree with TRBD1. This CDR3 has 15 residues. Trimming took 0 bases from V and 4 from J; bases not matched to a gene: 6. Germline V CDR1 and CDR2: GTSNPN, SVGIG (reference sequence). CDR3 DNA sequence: TGTGCCTGGAGTGTACAGGGGGCCTTGGGCACTGAAGCTTTCTTT. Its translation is CAWSVQGALGTEAFF.

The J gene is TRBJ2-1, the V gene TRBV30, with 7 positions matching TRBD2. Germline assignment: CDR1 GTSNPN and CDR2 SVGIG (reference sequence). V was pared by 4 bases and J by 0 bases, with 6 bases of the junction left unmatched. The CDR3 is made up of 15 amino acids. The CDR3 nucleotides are TGTGCCTGGATCCCTGCGGGAGCCTCCTACAATGAGCAGTTCTTC. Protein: CAWIPAGASYNEQFF. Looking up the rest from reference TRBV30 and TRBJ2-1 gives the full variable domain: SQTIHQWPATLVQPVGSPLSLECTVEGTSNPNLYWYRQAAGRGLQLLFYSVGIGQISSEVPQNLSASRPQDRQFILSSKKLLLSDSGFYLCAWIPAGASYNEQFFGPGTRLTVL.

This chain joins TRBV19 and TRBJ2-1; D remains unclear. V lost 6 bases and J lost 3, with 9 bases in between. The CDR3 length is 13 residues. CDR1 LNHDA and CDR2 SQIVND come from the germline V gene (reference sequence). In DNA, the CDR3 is TGTGCCAGTAGCCATCCGGGCTACAATGAGCAGTTCTTC. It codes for CASSHPGYNEQFF. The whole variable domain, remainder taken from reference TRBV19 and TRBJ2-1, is DGGITQSPKYLFRKEGQNVTLSCEQNLNHDAMYWYRQDPGQGLRLIYYSQIVNDFQKGDIAEGYSVSREKKESFPLTVTSAQKNPTAFYLCASSHPGYNEQFFGPGTRLTVL.